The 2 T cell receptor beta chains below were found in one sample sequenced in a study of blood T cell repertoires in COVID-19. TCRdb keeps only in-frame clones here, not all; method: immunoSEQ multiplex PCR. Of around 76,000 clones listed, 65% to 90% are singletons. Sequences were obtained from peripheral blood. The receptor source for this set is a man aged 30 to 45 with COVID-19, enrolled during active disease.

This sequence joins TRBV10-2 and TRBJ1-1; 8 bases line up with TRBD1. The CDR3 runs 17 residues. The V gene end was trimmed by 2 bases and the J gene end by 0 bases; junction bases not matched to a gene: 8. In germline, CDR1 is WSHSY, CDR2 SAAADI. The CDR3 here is CASSEGAGGRLNTEAFF. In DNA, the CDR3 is TGCGCCAGCAGTGAGGGGGCAGGGGGCAGACTGAACACTGAAGCTTTCTTT.

In DNA form, the CDR3 reads TGTGCCAGCAGTTGGGTGGTGTCCGGGACTAGCGGATACAATGAGCAGTTCTTC. Translation gives CASSWVVSGTSGYNEQFF. The chain employs TRBV6-2 or TRBV6-3 and TRBJ2-1, with 11 bases matching TRBD2. Per the germline V gene, CDR1 is MNHEY and CDR2 is SVGEGT. The CDR3 sequence is 18 residues long. Losses at the gene ends were 4 bases for V and 4 bases for J; bases not matched to a gene: 12.